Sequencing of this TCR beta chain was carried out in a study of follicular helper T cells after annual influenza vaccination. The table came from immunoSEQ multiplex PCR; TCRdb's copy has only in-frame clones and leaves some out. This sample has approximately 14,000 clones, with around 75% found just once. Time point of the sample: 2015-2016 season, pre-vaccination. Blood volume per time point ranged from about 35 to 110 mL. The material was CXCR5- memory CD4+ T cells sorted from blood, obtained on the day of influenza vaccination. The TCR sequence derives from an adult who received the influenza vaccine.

In nucleotides, the CDR3 is TGTGCCAGCTACCGACGGAATGAGCAGTTCTTC. This codes for CASYRRNEQFF. The chain couples TRBV6-5 to TRBJ2-1; D not certain. The germline V gene encodes CDR1 MNHEY and CDR2 SVGAGI. This CDR3 is built from 11 residues. V shed 8 bases and J shed 7 bases, with 9 bases lying between them.